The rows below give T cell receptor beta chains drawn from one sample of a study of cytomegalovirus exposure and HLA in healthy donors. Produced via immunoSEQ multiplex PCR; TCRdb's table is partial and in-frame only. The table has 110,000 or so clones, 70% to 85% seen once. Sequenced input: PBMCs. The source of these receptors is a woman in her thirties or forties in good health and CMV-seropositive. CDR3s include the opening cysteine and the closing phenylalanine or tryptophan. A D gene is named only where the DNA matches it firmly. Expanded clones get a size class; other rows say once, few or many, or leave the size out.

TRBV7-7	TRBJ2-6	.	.	TGTGCTAGCAGCTCGGCGGGGCCTGGGGCCAACGTCCTGACTTTC	CASSSAGPGANVLTF
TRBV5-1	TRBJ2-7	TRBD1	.	TGCGCCAGCAGCACGACAGGGGGCGTCGAGCAGTACTTC	CASSTTGGVEQYF
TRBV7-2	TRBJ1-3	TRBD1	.	TGTGCCAGCAGCTTAGGGACAGGGGATGGAAACACCATATATTTT	CASSLGTGDGNTIYF
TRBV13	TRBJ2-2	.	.	TGTGCCAGCAGCTTACGGCAGAGGGCAAACACCGGGGAGCTGTTTTTT	CASSLRQRANTGELFF
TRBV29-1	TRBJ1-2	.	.	TGCAGCGTCCAAAGCGCTAACTATGGCTACACCTTC	CSVQSANYGYTF
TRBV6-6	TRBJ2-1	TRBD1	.	TGTGCCAGCAGCCCTGAGGACAGGGTCTACAATGAGCAGTTCTTC	CASSPEDRVYNEQFF
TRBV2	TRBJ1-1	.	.	TGTGCCAGCTCTAGGAACACTGAAGCTTTCTTT	CASSRNTEAFF
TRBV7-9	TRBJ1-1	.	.	TGTGCCAGCAAGACTGACGGTTTGGCGAACACTGAAGCTTTCTTT	CASKTDGLANTEAFF
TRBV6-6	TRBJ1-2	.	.	TGTGCCAGCAGTTCCACTAGGAACTATGGCTACACCTTC	CASSSTRNYGYTF
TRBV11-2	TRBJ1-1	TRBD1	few	TGTGCCAGCAGCTTAGCCGGGACAGGGGGGGAAGCTTTCTTT	CASSLAGTGGEAFF
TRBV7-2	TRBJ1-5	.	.	TGTGCCAGCAGCTTAGTCACTTATAGCAATCGGCCCCAGCATTTT	CASSLVTYSNRPQHF
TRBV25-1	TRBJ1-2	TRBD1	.	TGTGCCAGCAGTGATTCGGACAGGGACTATGGCTACACCTTC	CASSDSDRDYGYTF
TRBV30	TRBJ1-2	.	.	TGTGCCTGGCTTGGGCCCTATGGCTACACCTTC	CAWLGPYGYTF
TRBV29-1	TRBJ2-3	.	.	TGCAGCGTTGTGGGTTTGATGCGGGACGGGACTAGCACAGATACGCAGTATTTT	CSVVGLMRDGTSTDTQYF
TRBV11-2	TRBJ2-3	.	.	TGTGCCAGCAGCTTAACAACAGATACGCAGTATTTT	CASSLTTDTQYF
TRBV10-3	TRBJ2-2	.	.	TGTGCCATCAGTGAGTCGAGCGGCGTCTACACCGGGGAGCTGTTTTTT	CAISESSGVYTGELFF
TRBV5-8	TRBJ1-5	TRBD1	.	TGTGCCAGCAGCTTGAGGACAGGGGGTTCCAATCAGCCCCAGCATTTT	CASSLRTGGSNQPQHF